These T cell receptor beta chains were read from a single sample in a study of cytotoxic CD8 clonotypes in ibrutinib-treated CLL. Profiled with immunoSEQ multiplex PCR; TCRdb holds only in-frame clones, not every one. Seen here are more than 110,000 clones, about 91% observed once, and the top ten hold 10% to 12%. This specimen was PBMCs, taken after 12 months of ibrutinib treatment. The receptor set was obtained from a human donor with chronic lymphocytic leukemia. Each CDR3 is given with its conserved first and last residue. D genes are given only for firm matches. Clone size is not always given. Where it is, it says once, few, many or a class for expanded clones.

V gene	D gene	J gene	clone size	CDR3 DNA	CDR3 protein
TRBV27	TRBD1	TRBJ2-7	.	TGTGCCAACCCCGTCTTCTTTGGGGACAGGGTAGACCCGGACGAGCAGTACTTC	CANPVFFGDRVDPDEQYF
TRBV6-1	.	TRBJ2-3	.	TGTGCCAGCCGGGACATCATACCAGATACGCAGTATTTT	CASRDIIPDTQYF
TRBV7-9	TRBD1	TRBJ2-7	.	TGTGCCAGCAGCTCCGGGGACAGGGTTCCCTACGAGCAGTACTTC	CASSSGDRVPYEQYF
TRBV11-3	.	TRBJ2-5	once	TGTGCCAGCAGCCAGTGGGGCCAAGAGACCCAGTACTTC	CASSQWGQETQYF
TRBV6-5	TRBD2	TRBJ2-1	.	TGTGCCAGCAGTTATCGCCGACTAGCGGGAGGTGAGCAGTTCTTC	CASSYRRLAGGEQFF
TRBV4-3	.	TRBJ1-5	.	TGCGCCAGCAGCCTAGAAGACGGATTCAATCAGCCCCAGCATTTT	CASSLEDGFNQPQHF
TRBV2	.	TRBJ2-1	.	TGTGCCAGCACGGACTCACTTCTGGATGAGCAGTTCTTC	CASTDSLLDEQFF
TRBV6-1	TRBD2	TRBJ2-5	.	TGTGCCAGCAGTGAACTTTGGCTAGCGGGAGGCGTTGGTTGGGAACAAGAGACCCAGTACTTC	CASSELWLAGGVGWEQETQYF
TRBV7-6	TRBD2	TRBJ2-7	.	TGTGCCAGCAGCTCGACAGAAGCGGGAGGCAACGAGCAGTACTTC	CASSSTEAGGNEQYF
TRBV11-3	.	TRBJ2-7	.	TGTGCCAGCAGCCGAACTTTCTGGAGGACCGCGTACGAGCAGTACTTC	CASSRTFWRTAYEQYF
TRBV6-1	TRBD2	TRBJ2-1	once	TGTGCCAGCAGTGACGGGACTAGCGGGAGTTTGGAGTTCTTC	CASSDGTSGSLEFF
TRBV5-1	.	TRBJ1-1	.	TGCGCCAGCAGGACCGGGGTCGAAGAATCTGAAGCTTTCTTT	CASRTGVEESEAFF
TRBV7-9	.	TRBJ2-3	few	TGTGCCAGCAGCCCGAGCACAGATACGCAGTATTTT	CASSPSTDTQYF
TRBV6-5	TRBD2	TRBJ2-7	.	TGTGCCAGCAGTTGGGAGGGTGGAACGCACGAGCAGTACTTC	CASSWEGGTHEQYF
TRBV11-3	.	TRBJ2-6	.	TGTGCCAGCAGCCTGAGTCACTCTGGGGCCAACGTCCTGACTTTC	CASSLSHSGANVLTF
TRBV11-2	.	TRBJ2-1	.	TGTGCCACTGGCCGGGGAATTCATGAGCAGTTCTTC	CATGRGIHEQFF
TRBV19	TRBD1	TRBJ2-1	once	TGTGCCAGTAGTAACCGACAGGGGATTGCGGATGAGCAGTTCTTC	CASSNRQGIADEQFF
TRBV27	.	TRBJ1-4	.	TGTGCCAGCCAGGCTTCGGCGGCAACTAATGAAAAACTGTTTTTT	CASQASAATNEKLFF
TRBV5-1	TRBD2	TRBJ2-1	.	TGCGCCAGCAGCTTGGCAGTAGCGGGTATTGATGAGCAGTTCTTC	CASSLAVAGIDEQFF
TRBV5-1	TRBD2	TRBJ2-7	.	TGCGCCAGCAGCCTGGGGACTAGCGACTACGAGCAGTACTTC	CASSLGTSDYEQYF
TRBV4-1	.	TRBJ2-3	.	TGCGCCAGCAGCCGGGGGATCCGCACAGATACGCAGTATTTT	CASSRGIRTDTQYF
TRBV7-3	.	TRBJ2-1	.	TGTGCCAGCAGCAAGTCCGGATTTGAGCAGTTCTTC	CASSKSGFEQFF
TRBV28	.	TRBJ1-5	.	TGTGCCAGCAGGGTAAGCAATCAGCCCCAGCATTTT	CASRVSNQPQHF
TRBV7-3	.	TRBJ2-3	.	TGTGCCAGCAGCTTATCAGGTGGCAGTCGCACAGATACGCAGTATTTT	CASSLSGGSRTDTQYF
TRBV7-9	TRBD1	TRBJ1-2	.	TGTGCCAGCAGCAAGACAGGGGTGGATTCGAAATCTAACTATGGCTACACCTTC	CASSKTGVDSKSNYGYTF
TRBV30	.	TRBJ1-1	few	TGTACTAGGAGTGGGATAATTGGTGGCACTGAAGCTTTCTTT	CTRSGIIGGTEAFF
TRBV27	.	TRBJ2-7	.	TGTGCCAGCAGTTCTACGATCTACGAGCAGTACTTC	CASSSTIYEQYF
TRBV11-2	.	TRBJ2-7	.	TGTGCCAGCAGCCTTAGCAATCCCTCCTACGAGCAGTACTTC	CASSLSNPSYEQYF
TRBV27	.	TRBJ2-7	.	TGTGCCACCACTGACCGACAGTCCAAGTACTCCTACGAGCAGTACTTC	CATTDRQSKYSYEQYF
TRBV28	TRBD1	TRBJ1-2	once	TGTGCCAGCAGTTCCCGCTTGGGACAGGGGGTAAAGGGCTACACCTTC	CASSSRLGQGVKGYTF
TRBV23-1	.	TRBJ2-7	.	TGCGCCAGCAGTCAATCGGAACTTGGCAGGGGCCCCTACGAGCAGTACTTC	CASSQSELGRGPYEQYF
TRBV19	TRBD1	TRBJ2-7	.	TGTGCCAGTAGTCTCTACAGGGGCTACGAGCAGTACTTC	CASSLYRGYEQYF
TRBV29-1	.	TRBJ1-2	.	TGCAGCGTTGGTCAGGCTCGAGGCTACACCTTC	CSVGQARGYTF
TRBV7-9	.	TRBJ2-3	.	TGTGCCAGCAGCCTCCGGGGGTCGGGCACAGATACGCAGTATTTT	CASSLRGSGTDTQYF
TRBV28	.	TRBJ1-2	.	TGTGCCAGCCGACGGACCGGAACCATTAACTATGGCTACACCTTC	CASRRTGTINYGYTF
TRBV9	.	TRBJ2-7	.	TGTGCCAGCAGCTCGGGGGCAGGGGCCTACGAGCAGTACTTC	CASSSGAGAYEQYF
TRBV27	TRBD2	TRBJ2-1	once	TGTGCCAGCAGTTTAGGGACTAGCGGGAGGACCGCTGAGCAGTTCTTC	CASSLGTSGRTAEQFF
TRBV19	TRBD1	TRBJ2-7	.	TGTGCCAGTAGTATGGGGACAGGCCGTTACGAGCAGTACTTC	CASSMGTGRYEQYF
TRBV6-5	.	TRBJ2-3	.	TGTGCCAGCAGTTCCCCCTGGGACTTCCATACGCAGTATTTT	CASSSPWDFHTQYF
TRBV12-5	.	TRBJ2-1	.	TGTGCTAGTGGTTTGTCGGACCGTGAGCAGTTCTTC	CASGLSDREQFF
TRBV5-5	TRBD1	TRBJ1-5	.	TGTGCCAGCAGCCTCGAATTCAGACAGGGCGAGCAGCCCCAGCATTTT	CASSLEFRQGEQPQHF
TRBV28	TRBD2	TRBJ2-7	.	TGTGCCAGCAGCCAGAGCGGGAGGGCGGGAGAGCAGTACTTC	CASSQSGRAGEQYF
TRBV5-1	.	TRBJ2-7	.	TGCGCCAGCAGCTTGGGCAGGGGTGTGGAAGAGCAGTACTTC	CASSLGRGVEEQYF
TRBV7-3	.	TRBJ2-3	.	TGTGCCAGCAGCTTAACGACCCGAAGGGAAGATACGCAGTATTTT	CASSLTTRREDTQYF